Following are 20 T cell receptor beta chains from one sample sequenced in a study of monozygotic twins with inflammatory bowel disease. One entry per CDR3 protein, without DNA, is what TCRdb gives after re-calling the 5' RACE reads. This table lists about 210,000 distinct CDR3 sequences. Sequencing was carried out using blood. Source of these receptors: a human donor with ulcerative colitis or Crohn's disease, or a healthy co-twin of an affected twin (not recorded which).

The CDR3 sequence is CSATPNYGYTF. The chain couples TRBV20-1 to TRBJ1-2; TCRdb's D gene call, TRBD1, goes unchecked for lack of DNA. Germline V lookup: CDR1 DFQATT, CDR2 SNEGSKA (reference sequence). The CDR3 extends over 11 amino acids.

The V call is TRBV7-9, the J call TRBJ1-1. The CDR3 covers 13 residues. CDR1 and CDR2 from the germline V gene are SEHNR and FQNEAQ (reference sequence). The CDR3 spells CASSLAGFAEAFF.

The V gene is TRBV12-3 or TRBV12-4, the J gene TRBJ1-2. The CDR3 consists of 12 residues. CDR3 amino acids: CASSEGEVRNTF.

The V call is TRBV27, the J call TRBJ1-2; there is no DNA to check the TCRdb D call of TRBD1. The germline gives CDR1 MNHEY, CDR2 SMNVEV (reference sequence). The CDR3 is 15 residues long. CDR3: CASSGLGQGANGYTF.

This sequence joins TRBV11-2 and TRBJ1-1; TCRdb proposes TRBD1, but this gene call is untestable without DNA. The CDR3 covers 15 residues. Germline CDR1 and CDR2: SGHAT and FQNNGV. The CDR3 protein is CASSLGVGLNTEAFF.

The chain uses TRBV20-1 and TRBJ2-1; the TCRdb D gene call, TRBD2, has no DNA to confirm it. CDR1 DFQATT and CDR2 SNEGSKA come from the germline V gene (reference sequence). The CDR3 extends over 13 amino acids. This CDR3 is CSARREAYNEQFF.

The CDR3 reads CAISEEGTDEQYF. The V call is TRBV10-3, the J call TRBJ2-7; the TCRdb D gene call, TRBD1, has no DNA to confirm it. The CDR3 totals 13 residues. Germline CDR1 ENHRY, CDR2 SYGVKD.

The V gene is TRBV18, the J gene TRBJ2-7. Germline V lookup: CDR1 KGHSH, CDR2 LQKENI. The CDR3 extends over 12 amino acids. CDR3 region: CASSRDSYEQYF.

V usage is TRBV29-1 and J usage is TRBJ1-3; checking the TCRdb D call of TRBD1 is not possible without DNA. Germline V gives CDR1 SQVTM, CDR2 ANQGSEA. The CDR3 totals 13 residues. The CDR3 loop is CSVEGGQTDTIYF.

The chain uses TRBV6-5 and TRBJ2-5; TCRdb proposes TRBD1, but this gene call is untestable without DNA. The V gene's germline CDR1 is MNHEY and CDR2 SVGAGI. The CDR3 totals 19 residues. The chain's CDR3 is CASSLWGSEFMGRQETQYF.

The gene calls are TRBV5-1 and TRBJ2-7; TCRdb reports TRBD1, a call that lacks DNA to check it against. This CDR3 is 14 amino acids long. CDR1 and CDR2 from the germline V gene are SGHRS and YFSETQ. The chain's CDR3 is CANLRRDTEYEQYF.

This chain's CDR3 is CASSLDEDRLNTEAFF. The chain combines TRBV5-1 with TRBJ1-1; TCRdb picks TRBD1, but there is no DNA to check that call. CDR3 size: 16 residues. The germline V gene encodes CDR1 SGHRS and CDR2 YFSETQ.

The genes are TRBV5-1 and TRBJ2-2; TCRdb selects TRBD1, and the lack of DNA leaves this call unchecked. The CDR3 consists of 13 residues. Germline V gives CDR1 SGHRS, CDR2 YFSETQ. CDR3 sequence: CASSSRVPGELFF.

The chain employs TRBV18 and TRBJ2-1; TCRdb's D call, TRBD1, is unchecked because there is no DNA. This CDR3 contains 15 residues. CDR1 KGHSH and CDR2 LQKENI come from the germline V gene. CDR3 residues: CASSPPMLAGGDQFF.

V and J are TRBV5-1 and TRBJ2-5. The CDR3 covers 14 residues. Germline V lookup: CDR1 SGHRS, CDR2 YFSETQ. The CDR3 here is CASSLGGVQETQYF.

The chain recombines TRBV28 with TRBJ2-1; the D gene TCRdb calls, TRBD1, cannot be checked with no DNA. This CDR3 contains 16 residues. Per germline, CDR1 MDHEN and CDR2 SYDVKM. This CDR3 reads CASSLRGTGTYNEQFF.

V usage is TRBV7-2 and J usage is TRBJ2-1; TCRdb names TRBD2, which stays unverified in the absence of DNA. There are 16 residues in the CDR3. Per the germline V gene, CDR1 is SGHTA and CDR2 is FQGNSA. CDR3 loop: CASSLVWRESGNEQFF. The full variable domain, with the rest looked up from reference TRBV7-2 and TRBJ2-1, is GAGVSQSPSNKVTEKGKDVELRCDPISGHTALYWYRQSLGQGLEFLIYFQGNSAPDKSGLPSDRFSAERTGGSVSTLTIQRTQQEDSAVYLCASSLVWRESGNEQFFGPGTRLTVL.

This chain joins TRBV24-1 and TRBJ2-3. The CDR3 is made up of 13 amino acids. Germline values: CDR1 KGHDR, CDR2 SFDVKD. CDR3 region: CATSDWYTDTQYF.

The J gene is TRBJ2-7, the V gene TRBV14. This CDR3 spans 14 amino acids. The V gene's germline CDR1 is SGHDN and CDR2 FVKESK. CDR3 in amino acids: CASSRSRASYEQHF.

The genes are TRBV7-6 and TRBJ2-7. The germline V gene has CDR1 SGHVS and CDR2 FNYEAQ. The CDR3 extends over 14 amino acids. The CDR3 protein is CASSLQGALYEQYF.